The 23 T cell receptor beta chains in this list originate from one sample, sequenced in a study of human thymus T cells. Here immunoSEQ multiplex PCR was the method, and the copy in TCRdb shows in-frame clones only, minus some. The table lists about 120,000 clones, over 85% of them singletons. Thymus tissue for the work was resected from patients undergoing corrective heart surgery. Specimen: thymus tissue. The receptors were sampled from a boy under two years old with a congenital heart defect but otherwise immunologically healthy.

The CDR3 protein is CASSYETVEQFF. CDR3 sequence (DNA): TGTGCCAGCAGTTACGAGACGGTTGAGCAGTTCTTC. The chain has TRBV6-6 and TRBJ2-1; D unclear. The CDR3 extends over 12 amino acids. V was shortened by 2 bases and J by 9 bases, with 8 bases between the two germline ends. CDR1 is MNHNY and CDR2 is SVGAGI in the germline V gene (reference sequence).

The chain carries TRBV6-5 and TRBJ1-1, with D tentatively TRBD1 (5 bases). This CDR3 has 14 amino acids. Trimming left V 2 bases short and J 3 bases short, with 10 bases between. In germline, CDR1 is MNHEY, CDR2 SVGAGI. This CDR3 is CASSYPGPDTEAFF. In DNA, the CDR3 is TGTGCCAGCAGTTACCCGGGGCCTGACACTGAAGCTTTCTTT.

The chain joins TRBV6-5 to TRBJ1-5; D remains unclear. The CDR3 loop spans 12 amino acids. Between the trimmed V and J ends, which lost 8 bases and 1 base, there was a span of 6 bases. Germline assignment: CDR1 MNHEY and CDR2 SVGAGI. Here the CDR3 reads CASGRSNQPQHF. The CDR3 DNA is TGTGCCAGCGGACGCAGCAATCAGCCCCAGCATTTT.

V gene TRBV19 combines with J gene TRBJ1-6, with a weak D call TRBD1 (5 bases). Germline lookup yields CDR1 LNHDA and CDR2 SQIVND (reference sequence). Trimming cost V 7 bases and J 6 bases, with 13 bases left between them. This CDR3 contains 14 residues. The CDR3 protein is CASNIATVNSPLHF. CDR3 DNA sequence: TGTGCCAGTAATATCGCGACAGTTAATTCACCCCTCCACTTT.

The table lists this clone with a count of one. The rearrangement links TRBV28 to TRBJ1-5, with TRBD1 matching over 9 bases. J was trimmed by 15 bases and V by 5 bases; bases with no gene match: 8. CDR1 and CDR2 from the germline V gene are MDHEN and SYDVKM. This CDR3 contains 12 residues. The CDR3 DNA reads TGTGCCAGCAGTCCTCGAGGGACAGGGCCGCATTTT. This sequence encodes CASSPRGTGPHF.

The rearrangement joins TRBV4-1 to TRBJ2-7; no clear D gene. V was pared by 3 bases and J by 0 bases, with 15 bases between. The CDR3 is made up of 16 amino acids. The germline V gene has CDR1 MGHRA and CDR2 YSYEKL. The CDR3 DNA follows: TGCGCCAGCAGCCACCGACCCCTATCGAGCTCCTACGAGCAGTACTTC. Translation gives CASSHRPLSSSYEQYF.

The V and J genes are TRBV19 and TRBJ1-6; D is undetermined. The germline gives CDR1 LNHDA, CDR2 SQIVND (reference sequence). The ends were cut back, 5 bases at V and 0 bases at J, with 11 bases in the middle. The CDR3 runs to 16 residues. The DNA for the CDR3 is TGTGCCAGTAGTCCGGACCGGAGCTCCTATAATTCACCCCTCCACTTT. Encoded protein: CASSPDRSSYNSPLHF.

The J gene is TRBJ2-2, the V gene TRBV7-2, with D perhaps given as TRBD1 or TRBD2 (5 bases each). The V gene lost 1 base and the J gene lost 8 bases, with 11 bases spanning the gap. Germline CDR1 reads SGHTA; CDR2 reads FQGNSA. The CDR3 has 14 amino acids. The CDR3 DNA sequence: TGTGCCAGCAGCTTAGGAGGGACGTATGGGGAGCTGTTTTTT. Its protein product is CASSLGGTYGELFF.

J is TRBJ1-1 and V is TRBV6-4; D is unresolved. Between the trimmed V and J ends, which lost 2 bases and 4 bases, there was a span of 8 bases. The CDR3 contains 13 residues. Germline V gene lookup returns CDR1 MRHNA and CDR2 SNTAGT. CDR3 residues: CASSDKDGTEAFF. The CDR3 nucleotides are TGTGCCAGCAGTGACAAGGACGGCACTGAAGCTTTCTTT.

The CDR3 sequence: CASSLATGRDRTYEQYF. For the CDR3, the DNA is TGTGCCAGCAGCTTAGCCACTGGCCGGGACAGGACCTACGAGCAGTACTTC. The chain combines TRBV7-2 with TRBJ2-7; 8 nucleotides align to TRBD1. Looked up from germline, CDR1 is SGHTA and CDR2 is FQGNSA. J gave up 2 bases and V 0 bases, and 9 bases lay outside the gene matches. CDR3 length: 17 amino acids.

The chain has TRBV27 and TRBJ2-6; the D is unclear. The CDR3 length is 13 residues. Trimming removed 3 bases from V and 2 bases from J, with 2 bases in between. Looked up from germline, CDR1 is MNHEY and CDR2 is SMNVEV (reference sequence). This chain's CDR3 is CASSLAGANVLTF. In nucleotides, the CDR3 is TGTGCCAGCAGTTTGGCTGGGGCCAACGTCCTGACTTTC.

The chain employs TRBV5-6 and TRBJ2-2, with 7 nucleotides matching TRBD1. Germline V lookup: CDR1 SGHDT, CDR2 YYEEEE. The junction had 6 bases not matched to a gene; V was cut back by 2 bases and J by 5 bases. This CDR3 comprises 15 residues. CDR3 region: CASSFVQGVTGELFF. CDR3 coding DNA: TGTGCCAGCAGCTTCGTCCAGGGGGTGACCGGGGAGCTGTTTTTT.

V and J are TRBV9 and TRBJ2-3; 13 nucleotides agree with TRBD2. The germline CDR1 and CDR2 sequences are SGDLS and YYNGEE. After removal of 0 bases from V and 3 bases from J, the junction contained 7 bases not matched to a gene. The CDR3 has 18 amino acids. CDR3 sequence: CASSVGSGGLAGTDTQYF. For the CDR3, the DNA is TGTGCCAGCAGCGTAGGTTCGGGGGGACTAGCGGGGACAGATACGCAGTATTTT.

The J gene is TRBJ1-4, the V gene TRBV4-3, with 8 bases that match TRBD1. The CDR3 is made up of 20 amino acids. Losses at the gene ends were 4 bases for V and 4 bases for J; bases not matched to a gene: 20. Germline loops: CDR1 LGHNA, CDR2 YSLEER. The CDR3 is CASSPHNTGQVRGFNEKLFF. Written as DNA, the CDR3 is TGCGCCAGCAGCCCCCATAATACGGGACAGGTTAGGGGCTTTAATGAAAAACTGTTTTTT.

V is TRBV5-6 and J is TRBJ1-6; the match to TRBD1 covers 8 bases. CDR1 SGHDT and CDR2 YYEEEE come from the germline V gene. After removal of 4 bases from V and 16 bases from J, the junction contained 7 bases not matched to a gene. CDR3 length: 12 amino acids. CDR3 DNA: TGTGCCAGCAGCCCCTGGACAGGGAGTCTCCACTTT. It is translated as CASSPWTGSLHF.

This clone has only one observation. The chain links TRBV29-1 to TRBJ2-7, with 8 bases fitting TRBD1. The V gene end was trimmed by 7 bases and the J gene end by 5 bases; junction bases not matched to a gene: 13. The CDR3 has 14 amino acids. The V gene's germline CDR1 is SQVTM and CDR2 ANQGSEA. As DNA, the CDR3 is TGCAGCGCCGGGGGACAGGATAGGGGAGACGAGCAGTACTTC. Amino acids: CSAGGQDRGDEQYF.

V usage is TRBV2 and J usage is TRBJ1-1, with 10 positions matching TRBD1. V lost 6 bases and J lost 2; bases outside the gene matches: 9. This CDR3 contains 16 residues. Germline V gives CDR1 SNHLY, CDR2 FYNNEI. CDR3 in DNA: TGTGCCAGCAGACTCCGGGACAGGGGTTGCAACACTGAAGCTTTCTTT. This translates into CASRLRDRGCNTEAFF. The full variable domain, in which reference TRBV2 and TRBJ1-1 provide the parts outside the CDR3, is EPEVTQTPSHQVTQMGQEVILRCVPISNHLYFYWYRQILGQKVEFLVSFYNNEISEKSEIFDDQFSVERPDGSNFTLKIRSTKLEDSAMYFCASRLRDRGCNTEAFFGQGTRLTVV.

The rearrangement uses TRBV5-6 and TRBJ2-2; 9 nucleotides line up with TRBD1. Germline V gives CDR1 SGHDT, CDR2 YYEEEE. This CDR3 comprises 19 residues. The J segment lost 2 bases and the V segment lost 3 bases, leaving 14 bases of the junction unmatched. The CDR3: CASSSYERDRDLNTGELFF. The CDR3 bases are TGTGCCAGCAGCTCCTACGAACGGGACAGGGACCTAAACACCGGGGAGCTGTTTTTT.

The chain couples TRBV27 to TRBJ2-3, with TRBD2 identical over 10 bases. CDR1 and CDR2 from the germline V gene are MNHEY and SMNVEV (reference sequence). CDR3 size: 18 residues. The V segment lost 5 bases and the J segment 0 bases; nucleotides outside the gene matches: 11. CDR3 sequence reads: CASSGYSGGLPSTDTQYF. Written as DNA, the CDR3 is TGTGCCAGCAGTGGATATAGCGGGGGGCTTCCTAGCACAGATACGCAGTATTTT.

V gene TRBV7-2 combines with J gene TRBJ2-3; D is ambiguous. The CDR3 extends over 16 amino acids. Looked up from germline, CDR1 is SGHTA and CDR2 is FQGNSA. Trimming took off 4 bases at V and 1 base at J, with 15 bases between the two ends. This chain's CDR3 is CASSSRPSVGTDTQYF. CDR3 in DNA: TGTGCCAGCAGCTCTCGACCAAGCGTTGGCACAGATACGCAGTATTTT.

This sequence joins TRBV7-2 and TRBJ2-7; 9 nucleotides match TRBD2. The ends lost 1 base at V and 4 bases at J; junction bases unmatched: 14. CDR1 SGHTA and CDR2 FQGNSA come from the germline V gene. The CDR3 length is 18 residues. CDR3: CASSLVGQAGGVKYEQYF. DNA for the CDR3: TGTGCCAGCAGCTTAGTGGGACAAGCGGGGGGAGTCAAGTACGAGCAGTACTTC.

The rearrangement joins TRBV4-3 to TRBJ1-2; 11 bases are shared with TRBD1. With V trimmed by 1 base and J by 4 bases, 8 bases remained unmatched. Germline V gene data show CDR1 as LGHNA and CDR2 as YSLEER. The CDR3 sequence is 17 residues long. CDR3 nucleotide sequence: TGCGCCAGCAGCCAAGGGAGGGACAGGGGGATCGTCTATGGCTACACCTTC. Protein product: CASSQGRDRGIVYGYTF.

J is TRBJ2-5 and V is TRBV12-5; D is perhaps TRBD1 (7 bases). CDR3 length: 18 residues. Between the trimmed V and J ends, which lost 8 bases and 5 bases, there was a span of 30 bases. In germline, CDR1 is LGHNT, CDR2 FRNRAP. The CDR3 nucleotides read TGTGCTAGTCACCGTCAGGGGGGTGACGGCCCGAGAGAGGAGACCCAGTACTTC. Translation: CASHRQGGDGPREETQYF.